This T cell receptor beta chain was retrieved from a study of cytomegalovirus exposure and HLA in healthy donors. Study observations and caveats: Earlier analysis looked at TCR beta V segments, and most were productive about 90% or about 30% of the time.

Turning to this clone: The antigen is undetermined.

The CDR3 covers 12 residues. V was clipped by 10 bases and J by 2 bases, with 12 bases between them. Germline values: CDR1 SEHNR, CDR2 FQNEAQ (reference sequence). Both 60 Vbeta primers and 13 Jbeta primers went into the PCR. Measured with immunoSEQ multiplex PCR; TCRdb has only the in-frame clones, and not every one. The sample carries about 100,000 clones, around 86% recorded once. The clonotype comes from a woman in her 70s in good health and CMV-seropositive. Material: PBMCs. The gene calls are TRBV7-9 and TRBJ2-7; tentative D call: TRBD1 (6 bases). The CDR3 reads CATDRTAYEQYF. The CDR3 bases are TGTGCCACCGACAGGACAGCCTACGAGCAGTACTTC.